The T cell receptor (beta chain) described here comes from a study of control samples from healthy donors and cancer patients (dated by TCRdb to about 2020). The library relied on the immunoSEQ multiplex PCR assay. Held by TCRdb, this immuneACCESS table contains in-frame sequences only and omits some clones. Under half of the omission traces to an unresolved V gene where checked; the cause of the rest is unknown. The sample table shows some 130,000 clones, and under 90% are seen once. 6% to 9.5% of the sample rests with the top ten. The trim is 0 bases for V and 2 bases for J, with a gap of 12 bases between the germline ends. CDR3 length: 16 amino acids, cysteine to phenylalanine. CDR3 DNA only is kept here, 48 bases in frame from base 1. Reading the germline V gene gives CDR1 SGHTA and CDR2 FQGTGA. This clone was seen only once. Its antigen is currently not known. One base away there is no much larger clone; base qualities are not given.

Sequenced input: PBMCs. The receptor comes from a man in his forties or fifties with head and neck cancer. The chain links TRBV7-3 with TRBJ2-3, with the D gene not clear enough to name. The sequenced DNA is TGTGCCAGCAGCTTAACTGTTTGGGGAAACACAGATACGCAGTATTTT. Protein translation: CASSLTVWGNTDTQYF.